Reported below is one T cell receptor (beta chain). Its target is unknown. This entry belongs to a study of cytomegalovirus exposure and HLA in healthy donors. Overall study findings and caveats: Later analysis demonstrated an association between a missense DCLRE1C variant and TCR beta V- and J-gene trimming. In vitro experiments confirmed that a few CMV-associated chains were specific for CMV antigens. HLA alleles were associated with around 17,000 TCR beta sequences in a later analysis at 0.05 false discovery rate.

The CMV serostatus of this donor was not recorded. PCR was performed using 60 Vbeta and 13 Jbeta primers. TCRdb's copy holds only in-frame clones and misses some; the assay was immunoSEQ multiplex PCR. Here the sample spans about 150,000 clones, around 80% being singletons. There are 12 residues in the CDR3. Germline CDR1 is SQVTM and CDR2 is ANQGSEA. Trimming took off 3 bases at V and 3 bases at J, with 8 bases between the two ends. Sequencing input: PBMCs. This TCR came from a man aged 30-40 years in good health. This rearrangement joins TRBV29-1 to TRBJ1-2, with D perhaps TRBD1 (5 bases). The CDR3 bases are TGCAGCGTTGATCGGGGGGACTATGGCTACACCTTC. This sequence encodes CSVDRGDYGYTF.